The source of this T cell receptor (beta chain) is a study of T cell responses to AZD1222 COVID-19 vaccine. Points on this clone: The target antigen is unknown.

The CDR3 loop spans 18 amino acids. Germline V gives CDR1 LNHNV, CDR2 YYDKDF (reference sequence). The V and J ends lost 1 base and 2 bases respectively, with 18 bases between them. Sequencing was performed with immunoSEQ multiplex PCR; in TCRdb, only in-frame clones are kept and a portion is missing. Among some 160,000 clones listed, about nine tenths were seen once. The study, taken as a whole, reports: Scientists sampled the repertoires only once the peak T cell response had passed. CD4 TCRs associated with vaccination spanned spike, dominating at 160-218 and 743-854. Donors were largely white British and mainly female; clonal diversity was possibly underestimated.

V and J are TRBV15 and TRBJ1-5; the D gene is possibly TRBD1 (5 bases). Sequencing used peripheral blood, obtained on day 0 of AZD1222 vaccination. This receptor was identified in an adult in good health. The CDR3 reads CATSRGLGGGMGNQPQHF. The DNA of the CDR3 is TGTGCCACCAGCAGAGGGCTTGGGGGGGGAATGGGCAATCAGCCCCAGCATTTT.